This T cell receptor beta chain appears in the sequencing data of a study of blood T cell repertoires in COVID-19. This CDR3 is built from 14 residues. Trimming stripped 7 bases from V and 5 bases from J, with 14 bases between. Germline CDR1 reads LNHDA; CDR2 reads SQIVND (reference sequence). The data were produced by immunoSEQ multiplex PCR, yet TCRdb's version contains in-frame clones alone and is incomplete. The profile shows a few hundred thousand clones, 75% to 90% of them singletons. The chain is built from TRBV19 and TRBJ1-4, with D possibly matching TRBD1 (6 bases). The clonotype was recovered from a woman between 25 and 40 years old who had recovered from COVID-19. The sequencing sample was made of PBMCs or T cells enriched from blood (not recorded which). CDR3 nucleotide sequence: TGTGCCAGTAAGGTTGGAACAGGGAATGAAAAACTGTTTTTT. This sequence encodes CASKVGTGNEKLFF.